This T cell receptor beta chain was sequenced for a study of siplizumab effects on memory and regulatory T cells. Study-wide points: The naive T cell population seemed more diverse than memory cells and seemed a major contributor to the alloresponse. With siplizumab, Treg-derived clones averaged around 69% of mappable alloreactive CD4+ clones, versus less than 35% in controls. Suppressive activity of Tregs proliferating in siplizumab cultures remained unconfirmed.

About 100,000 TCR templates per sample were assayed. Libraries were prepared by immunoSEQ multiplex PCR; TCRdb keeps only in-frame clonotypes and omits some of them. The sample holds some 90,000 clones, 70% to 90% seen once. As to this clone: Its antigen is unidentified.

The sample was CD4+ T cells sorted from blood. The origin of this receptor is a human donor in good health.

Here the CDR3 reads CASSLALGRSGGTVDIQYF. The DNA of the CDR3 is TGTGCCAGCAGCTTAGCGTTGGGCCGTTCAGGGGGCACCGTGGACATTCAGTACTTC. The chain carries TRBV7-8 and TRBJ2-4; 8 bases fit TRBD1. The CDR3 runs to 19 residues. CDR1 SGHVS and CDR2 FQNEAQ come from the germline V gene. The V segment lost 0 bases and the J segment 8 bases; nucleotides outside the gene matches: 18.